A single sample gave rise to the 32 T cell receptor beta chains below, sequenced in a study of T cells in Graves' hyperthyroidism and ophthalmopathy. It was RNA transcripts that yielded the amplified TCR beta CDR3 regions. First-round RT-PCR with HTBI primers amplified the TCR CDR3 region. TCRdb re-called the multiplex PCR reads with MiXCR, one entry per CDR3 protein. The sample carries about 250,000 distinct CDR3 sequences, 15% recorded once. The specimen sequenced was blood. The receptor set was obtained from a woman between 45 and 65 years old with Graves' hyperthyroidism that later progressed to Graves' ophthalmopathy.

As to this clonotype: This may be a read error, as it is one base from a much larger clone. This chain uses TRBV6-1 with TRBJ2-7; possibly TRBD1 for D (5 bases). V was cut by 7 bases and J by 4 bases, with 11 bases left in between. Per germline, CDR1 MNHNS and CDR2 SASEGT. The CDR3 consists of 12 residues. The CDR3 nucleotides are TGTGCCAGCACCATTTCAGGGTACGAGCAGTACTTC. Residues: CASTISGYEQYF.

This clonotype was picked up a small number of times. A clone one base away is much larger, so this may be a read error. The chain links TRBV27 to TRBJ1-1, with a possible D match to TRBD1 (6 bases). Germline V gene lookup returns CDR1 MNHEY and CDR2 SMNVEV (reference sequence). V was cut by 7 bases and J by 1 base, with 13 bases left in between. The CDR3 has 14 residues. The CDR3 region has the DNA TGTGCCAGCATGGACGGACAGACGAACACTGAAGCTTTCTTT. It is translated as CASMDGQTNTEAFF.

This clonotype was observed a handful of times. The chain employs TRBV20-1 and TRBJ2-1; 8 positions match TRBD2. Per the germline V gene, CDR1 is DFQATT and CDR2 is SNEGSKA (reference sequence). V trimming: 3 bases; J trimming: 4 bases; junction bases outside the gene matches: 2. The length of the CDR3 is 13 residues. The CDR3: CSASTSGYNEQFF. CDR3 in DNA: TGCAGTGCTAGTACTAGCGGTTACAATGAGCAGTTCTTC.

This clonotype was recorded many times. V gene TRBV20-1 combines with J gene TRBJ2-5; D might be TRBD1 or TRBD2, each matching 5 bases. There are 14 residues in the CDR3. Trimming cost V 4 bases and J 3 bases, with 15 bases left between them. CDR1 and CDR2 (germline): DFQATT, SNEGSKA (reference sequence). CDR3 sequence: CSATTGTPEETQYF. CDR3 nucleotide sequence: TGCAGTGCTACTACCGGGACGCCTGAAGAGACCCAGTACTTC.

This clonotype was seen more than once but under ten times. The genes are TRBV19 and TRBJ2-1, with 10 bases fitting TRBD2. This CDR3 spans 18 amino acids. Germline V gives CDR1 LNHDA, CDR2 SQIVND (reference sequence). With V trimmed by 8 bases and J by 3 bases, 16 bases remained unmatched. CDR3 DNA sequence: TGTGCCAGTCGGGTAGGACTAGCGGCAGCGGGGAGCTACAATGAGCAGTTCTTC. Its protein product is CASRVGLAAAGSYNEQFF.

This clonotype has at least ten counts. This sequence joins TRBV20-1 and TRBJ2-2; possible D gene TRBD2, 5 bases. The CDR3 runs to 13 residues. Germline values: CDR1 DFQATT, CDR2 SNEGSKA (reference sequence). The V end was cut by 3 bases, the J end by 3 bases, with 8 bases between. The CDR3 region is CSARDSHTGELFF. The CDR3 DNA reads as TGCAGTGCTAGGGACTCACACACCGGGGAGCTGTTTTTT.

Many counts were recorded for this clonotype. DNA for the CDR3: TGTGCCAGCAGCCAAGGACCCCCGGGAGATTATGGCTACACCTTC. Its protein is CASSQGPPGDYGYTF. This chain connects TRBV3-1 to TRBJ1-2; D is unclear. Germline CDR1 LGHDT, CDR2 YNNKEL (reference sequence). CDR3 size: 15 residues. V lost 1 base and J 5 bases, leaving 14 bases between the germline ends. The whole variable domain, filled in from reference TRBV3-1 and TRBJ1-2, reads DTAVSQTPKYLVTQMGNDKSIKCEQNLGHDTMYWYKQDSKKFLKIMFSYNNKELIINETVPNRFSPKSPDKAHLNLHINSLELGDSAVYFCASSQGPPGDYGYTFGSGTRLTVV.

In its sample, this clonotype was seen many times. The V call is TRBV11-2, the J call TRBJ2-2, with D possibly matching TRBD1 (7 bases). This CDR3 is built from 17 residues. Germline V CDR1 and CDR2: SGHAT, FQNNGV. V lost 5 bases and J 0 bases, leaving 16 bases between the germline ends. The CDR3 reads CASSRAARGANTGELFF. CDR3 nucleotide sequence: TGTGCCAGCAGCAGGGCGGCCAGGGGGGCGAACACCGGGGAGCTGTTTTTT. The variable domain in full, completed from reference TRBV11-2 and TRBJ2-2, reads EAGVAQSPRYKIIEKRQSVAFWCNPISGHATLYWYQQILGQGPKLLIQFQNNGVVDDSQLPKDRFSAERLKGVDSTLKIQPAKLEDSAVYLCASSRAARGANTGELFFGEGSRLTVL.

Many counts were recorded for this clonotype. This chain links TRBV18 with TRBJ1-1, with D perhaps matching TRBD1 (5 bases). There are 15 residues in the CDR3. The germline V and J ends were trimmed by 3 bases and 1 base, with 12 bases remaining between them. CDR1 KGHSH and CDR2 LQKENI come from the germline V gene. CDR3 loop: CASSPPGGRNTEAFF. The CDR3 DNA reads TGTGCCAGCTCACCTCCGGGGGGACGGAACACTGAAGCTTTCTTT.

This clonotype was observed many times. This sequence joins TRBV7-9 and TRBJ2-3; D is unresolved. Germline V CDR1 and CDR2: SEHNR, FQNEAQ (reference sequence). The CDR3 length is 12 residues. The germline V and J ends were trimmed by 5 bases and 9 bases, with 12 bases remaining between them. CDR3 nucleotides: TGTGCCAGCAGCCTCCAATCGGCGACGCAGTATTTT. Translation: CASSLQSATQYF. The entire variable domain, with the rest obtained from reference TRBV7-9 and TRBJ2-3, is as follows: DTGVSQNPRHKITKRGQNVTFRCDPISEHNRLYWYRQTLGQGPEFLTYFQNEAQLEKSRLLSDRFSAERPKGSFSTLEIQRTEQGDSAMYLCASSLQSATQYFGPGTRLTVL.

This clonotype was seen many times. V is TRBV24-1 and J is TRBJ1-5; D is ambiguous. V lost 5 bases, J lost 3 bases, and 7 bases lay in between. This CDR3 contains 13 residues. Germline CDR1 is KGHDR and CDR2 is SFDVKD. The CDR3 nucleotides are TGTGCCACCAGTGTTGGGGTCAATCAGCCCCAGCATTTT. This encodes CATSVGVNQPQHF.

This clonotype came up a few times. The chain couples TRBV20-1 to TRBJ2-1; TRBD2 matches 9 bases. Germline V gene sequence: CDR1 DFQATT, CDR2 SNEGSKA (reference sequence). V was clipped by 0 bases and J by 8 bases; unmatched bases: 8. CDR3 length: 15 residues. CDR3 sequence (DNA): TGCAGTGCTAGAGATGAACGCGGGAGGGTTTATGAGCAGTTCTTC. Translated: CSARDERGRVYEQFF.

This clonotype was seen many times. J is TRBJ1-1 and V is TRBV7-9; TRBD1 matches 8 bases. There are 15 residues in the CDR3. Germline V gene lookup returns CDR1 SEHNR and CDR2 FQNEAQ (reference sequence). Trimming at V came to 5 bases and at J to 1 base, leaving 6 bases not matched to a gene. CDR3 nucleotide sequence: TGTGCCAGCAGCCTCAGGACAGGGAAGAACACTGAAGCTTTCTTT. Protein: CASSLRTGKNTEAFF.

This clonotype came up many times. The chain joins TRBV12-3 or TRBV12-4 to TRBJ1-5; 7 bases are shared with TRBD1. The CDR3 runs to 14 residues. J gave up 6 bases and V 6 bases, and 8 bases lay outside the gene matches. Written as DNA, the CDR3 is TGTGCCAGCAGCGAAAGGGGGCTCGGTCAGCCCCAGCATTTT. Translation gives CASSERGLGQPQHF.

The J gene is TRBJ1-4, the V gene TRBV5-1, with a possible D match to TRBD1 (5 bases). Between the trimmed V and J ends, which lost 2 bases and 5 bases, there was a span of 10 bases. Per the germline V gene, CDR1 is SGHRS and CDR2 is YFSETQ. The CDR3 is 14 residues long. CDR3 in DNA: TGCGCCAGCAGCTTTAGTGGGACCAATGAAAAACTGTTTTTT. Its protein product is CASSFSGTNEKLFF.

This clonotype was detected many times. The chain links TRBV28 to TRBJ1-2; tentative D call: TRBD1 (6 bases). Germline-derived CDR1 and CDR2 are MDHEN and SYDVKM. The V gene lost 5 bases and the J gene lost 3 bases, with 13 bases spanning the gap. The CDR3 runs 14 residues. The CDR3 loop reads CASSAGVADYGYTF. The CDR3 DNA reads as TGTGCCAGCAGTGCAGGGGTTGCGGACTATGGCTACACCTTC.

This clonotype was picked up many times. The J gene is TRBJ2-7, the V gene TRBV30; D is unclear. This CDR3 spans 11 amino acids. The germline V gene has CDR1 GTSNPN and CDR2 SVGIG (reference sequence). Trimming removed 0 bases from V and 2 bases from J, with 2 bases in between. The CDR3 DNA reads as TGTGCCTGGAGTGTGACCTACGAGCAGTACTTC. Protein: CAWSVTYEQYF.

V is TRBV25-1 and J is TRBJ2-2; 10 bases are shared with TRBD2. This CDR3 spans 18 amino acids. The junction had 10 bases not matched to a gene; V was cut back by 3 bases and J by 3 bases. Germline CDR1 reads MGHDK; CDR2 reads SYGVNS. The CDR3 nucleotides read TGTGCCAGCAGTGACTGGGCTAGCGGGAGTCGATACACCGGGGAGCTGTTTTTT. It yields the protein CASSDWASGSRYTGELFF.

In its sample, this clonotype was seen many times. The CDR3 loop is CATSDPRGPYEQYF. CDR3 nucleotide sequence: TGTGCCACCAGTGATCCCAGGGGACCCTACGAGCAGTACTTC. The rearrangement uses TRBV24-1 and TRBJ2-7; maybe TRBD1 (6 bases). V was pared by 3 bases and J by 2 bases, with 10 bases between. CDR1 and CDR2 from the germline V gene are KGHDR and SFDVKD. The CDR3 consists of 14 residues.

This clonotype has a handful of counts. J is TRBJ1-1 and V is TRBV7-2; tentatively, D is TRBD1 (5 bases). Trimming removed 2 bases from V and 7 bases from J, with 8 bases in between. The V gene's germline CDR1 is SGHTA and CDR2 FQGNSA. This CDR3 has 12 residues. The DNA of the CDR3 is TGTGCCAGCAGCTTACAGGGATTTGAAGCTTTCTTT. It yields the protein CASSLQGFEAFF.

This clonotype showed up just a few times. V is TRBV6-1 and J is TRBJ2-6; D remains ambiguous. Per germline, CDR1 MNHNS and CDR2 SASEGT. The CDR3 is 17 amino acids. Trimming pared 7 bases from V and 0 bases from J, leaving 16 bases between. The DNA of the CDR3 is TGTGCCAGCACCCGCCGTGTGGGCGACTCTGGGGCCAACGTCCTGACTTTC. Translation gives CASTRRVGDSGANVLTF.

This clonotype was seen ten or more times. The chain uses TRBV24-1 and TRBJ2-1; 13 bases align to TRBD2. The V segment lost 4 bases and the J segment 5 bases; nucleotides outside the gene matches: 4. Per the germline V gene, CDR1 is KGHDR and CDR2 is SFDVKD. This CDR3 spans 16 amino acids. Here the CDR3 DNA reads TGTGCCACCAGTGACGCGGGACTAGCGGGAAACAATGAGCAGTTCTTC. Its protein is CATSDAGLAGNNEQFF.

There are many counts of this clonotype. The chain recombines TRBV20-1 with TRBJ2-5, with D hard to call. Looked up from germline, CDR1 is DFQATT and CDR2 is SNEGSKA (reference sequence). The CDR3 runs 12 residues. V lost 0 bases and J 3 bases, leaving 5 bases between the germline ends. CDR3 coding DNA: TGCAGTGCTAGAGACCGAGAAGAGACCCAGTACTTC. It codes for CSARDREETQYF.

Many counts were recorded for this clonotype. The chain couples TRBV30 to TRBJ2-4; TRBD2 might be the D (6 bases). Germline V gives CDR1 GTSNPN, CDR2 SVGIG (reference sequence). V shed 4 bases and J shed 5 bases, with 12 bases lying between them. This CDR3 has 13 amino acids. The CDR3, as DNA: TGTGCCTGGACCGACCCGGGGGAAAACATTCAGTACTTC. This translates into CAWTDPGENIQYF. Using reference TRBV30 and TRBJ2-4 for the parts outside the CDR3, the full variable domain is SQTIHQWPATLVQPVGSPLSLECTVEGTSNPNLYWYRQAAGRGLQLLFYSVGIGQISSEVPQNLSASRPQDRQFILSSKKLLLSDSGFYLCAWTDPGENIQYFGAGTRLSVL.

This clonotype was seen more than once but under ten times. J is TRBJ1-6 and V is TRBV7-9, with 7 nucleotides matching TRBD1. Germline-derived CDR1 and CDR2 are SEHNR and FQNEAQ (reference sequence). J lost 9 bases, V lost 5 bases, and 10 bases had no gene match. The CDR3 is 15 amino acids. CDR3 nucleotides: TGTGCCAGCAGCCCACGGACAGGTGCTAGTTCACCCCTCCACTTT. Protein product: CASSPRTGASSPLHF.

This clonotype was seen many times. The chain joins TRBV20-1 to TRBJ2-7; 12 bases map to TRBD1. CDR3 length: 13 amino acids. Trimming took 6 bases from V and 2 from J; bases not matched to a gene: 2. In germline, CDR1 is DFQATT, CDR2 SNEGSKA (reference sequence). The CDR3 here is CSAGTGGTYEQYF. As DNA, the CDR3 is TGCAGTGCAGGGACAGGGGGCACCTACGAGCAGTACTTC.

V usage is TRBV20-1 and J usage is TRBJ1-3; no clear D. V was cut by 5 bases and J by 4 bases, with 9 bases left in between. From germline, CDR1 is DFQATT and CDR2 SNEGSKA (reference sequence). The CDR3 contains 12 residues. CDR3 coding DNA: TGCAGTGCTCCGCGGGTCGGAAACACCATATATTTT. Translated: CSAPRVGNTIYF.

This clonotype showed up many times. The chain couples TRBV28 to TRBJ1-5; D gene uncertain. CDR1 is MDHEN and CDR2 is SYDVKM in the germline V gene. V was cut by 2 bases and J by 3 bases, with 11 bases left in between. This CDR3 has 15 residues. The CDR3: CASSLKLTINQPQHF. The CDR3 DNA reads TGTGCCAGCAGTTTAAAGTTAACTATCAATCAGCCCCAGCATTTT.

This clonotype was counted many times. This chain uses TRBV5-1 with TRBJ2-7; D remains ambiguous. The V end was cut by 0 bases, the J end by 2 bases, with 6 bases between. Germline lookup yields CDR1 SGHRS and CDR2 YFSETQ. The CDR3 has 13 amino acids. The CDR3 protein is CASSLGLPYEQYF. The DNA of the CDR3 is TGCGCCAGCAGCTTGGGACTTCCCTACGAGCAGTACTTC. The variable domain in full, completed from reference TRBV5-1 and TRBJ2-7, reads KAGVTQTPRYLIKTRGQQVTLSCSPISGHRSVSWYQQTPGQGLQFLFEYFSETQRNKGNFPGRFSGRQFSNSRSEMNVSTLELGDSALYLCASSLGLPYEQYFGPGTRLTVT.

In this sample, this clonotype turned up many times. The chain employs TRBV6-5 and TRBJ1-1; D gene ambiguous. V dropped 3 bases and J dropped 3 bases, with 5 bases sitting between them. The CDR3 is made up of 12 amino acids. Looked up from germline, CDR1 is MNHEY and CDR2 is SVGAGI. The CDR3, as DNA: TGTGCCAGCAGTTATGGACACACTGAAGCTTTCTTT. Translation gives CASSYGHTEAFF.

This clonotype was observed many times. The J gene is TRBJ1-1, the V gene TRBV2; 9 bases map to TRBD1. The CDR3 has 14 amino acids. Germline trimming cut 6 bases from V and 6 bases from J; bases unmatched to any gene: 8. Germline V gives CDR1 SNHLY, CDR2 FYNNEI. In nucleotides, the CDR3 is TGTGCCAGCAGCGCCACAGGGGGCGGCTCTGAAGCTTTCTTT. This codes for CASSATGGGSEAFF.

The sample holds many counts of this clonotype. The chain is built from TRBV2 and TRBJ1-4; 8 nucleotides match TRBD1. The CDR3 has 13 amino acids. V was pared by 6 bases and J by 8 bases, with 5 bases of the junction left unmatched. The V gene's germline CDR1 is SNHLY and CDR2 FYNNEI. CDR3 sequence reads: CASRWTGLEKLFF. In nucleotides, the CDR3 is TGTGCCAGCAGATGGACAGGGTTGGAAAAACTGTTTTTT.